These T cell receptor beta chains were read from a single sample in a study of blood T cell repertoires in COVID-19. Repertoires were generated with immunoSEQ multiplex PCR, while TCRdb's copy carries only in-frame clones and drops some. The sample shows approximately 140,000 clones, about four fifths of them seen only once. The sample was PBMCs or T cells enriched from blood (not recorded which). The receptor source for this set is a woman in her 50s who had been exposed to COVID-19. The CDR3 runs from the conserved cysteine through the conserved F or W.

J gene: TRBJ2-2
V gene: TRBV11-3
CDR3 protein: CASSLGGGQGVSGELFF

J gene: TRBJ1-1
V gene: TRBV15
CDR3 protein: CATSRQRGQNTEAFF

J gene: TRBJ1-6
V gene: TRBV10-3
CDR3 protein: CAISSGQAANSPLHF

J gene: TRBJ1-5
V gene: TRBV19
CDR3 protein: CASSISRGPNQPQHF

J gene: TRBJ1-4
V gene: TRBV3-1/TRBV3-2
CDR3 protein: CASSRDGGSFEKLFF

J gene: TRBJ1-1
V gene: TRBV5-1
CDR3 protein: CASSVGQGGTEAFF

J gene: TRBJ1-5
V gene: TRBV5-5
CDR3 protein: CASSLAPQGMGNQPQHF

J gene: TRBJ2-2
V gene: TRBV6-5
CDR3 protein: CASRTRQGNTGELFF

J gene: TRBJ2-2
V gene: TRBV7-9
CDR3 protein: CASINRSATGELFF

J gene: TRBJ2-7
V gene: TRBV6-2/TRBV6-3
CDR3 protein: CASSYSIGTSGSVYEQYF

J gene: TRBJ1-2
V gene: TRBV14
CDR3 protein: CASSPRQGARGYTF

J gene: TRBJ1-6
V gene: TRBV3-1/TRBV3-2
CDR3 protein: CASSQDPGLVPLHF

J gene: TRBJ2-3
V gene: TRBV6-5
CDR3 protein: CASSSAGTISDTQYF

J gene: TRBJ2-5
V gene: TRBV5-4
CDR3 protein: CASSPGGGLQETQYF